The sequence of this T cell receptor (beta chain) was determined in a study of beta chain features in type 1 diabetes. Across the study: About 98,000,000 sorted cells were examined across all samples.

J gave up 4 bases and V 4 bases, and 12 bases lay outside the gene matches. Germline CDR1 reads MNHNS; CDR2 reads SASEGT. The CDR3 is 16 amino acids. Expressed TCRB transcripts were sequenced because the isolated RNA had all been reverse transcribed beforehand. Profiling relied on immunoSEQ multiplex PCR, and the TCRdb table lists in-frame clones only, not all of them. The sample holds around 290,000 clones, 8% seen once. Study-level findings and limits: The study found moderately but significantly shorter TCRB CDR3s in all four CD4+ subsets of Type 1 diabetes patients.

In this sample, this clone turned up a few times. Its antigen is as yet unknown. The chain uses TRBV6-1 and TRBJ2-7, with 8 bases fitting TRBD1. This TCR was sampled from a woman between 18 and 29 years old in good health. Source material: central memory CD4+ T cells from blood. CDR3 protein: CASSGSGTGVGYEQYV. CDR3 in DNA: TGTGCCAGCAGTGGATCCGGGACAGGAGTGGGTTACGAGCAGTACGTC.